This T cell receptor (beta chain) was captured in a study of cytomegalovirus exposure and HLA in healthy donors. PCR employed 60 Vbeta and 13 Jbeta primers. Sequencing was performed with immunoSEQ multiplex PCR; in TCRdb, only in-frame clones are kept and a portion is missing. The profile covers 140,000 to 150,000 clones, with roughly 80% appearing a single time and 2% to 2.5% taken by the ten largest. Deletions cut 3 bases from V and 6 bases from J, with 5 bases between. CDR1 DFQATT and CDR2 SNEGSKA come from the germline V gene (reference sequence). This CDR3 has 10 amino acids. The chain links TRBV20-1 to TRBJ1-1; D is possibly TRBD1 (5 bases). The source of this sequence is a boy aged 2-9 years in good health and CMV-seronegative. What was sequenced was PBMCs. As DNA, the CDR3 is TGCAGTGCTAGGGGGCCTGAAGCTTTCTTT. Protein sequence: CSARGPEAFF.